The source of this T cell receptor beta chain is a study of cytomegalovirus exposure and HLA in healthy donors. The PCR ran on 60 Vbeta and 13 Jbeta primers. Sequencing was performed with immunoSEQ multiplex PCR; in TCRdb, only in-frame clones are kept and a portion is missing. The table includes 140,000 to 150,000 clones, around 70% detected once. The germline V gene has CDR1 SGDLS and CDR2 YYNGEE. Trimming left V 0 bases short and J 5 bases short, with 6 bases between. The CDR3 is made up of 13 amino acids. This clone has only a few counts. Its specificity is unknown. The study, taken as a whole, reports: Fewer N-insertions than the approximately 680-donor mean were reportedly shown by an Asian-associated ancestry cluster in a later analysis. Overall, about 160 TCR beta chains were annotated as cytomegalovirus-associated. Per a prior analysis, the majority of TCR beta V segments were productive roughly 90% or roughly 30% of the time.

The receptor was isolated from a woman aged 55-75 years in good health and CMV-seropositive. This chain links TRBV9 with TRBJ1-5; D gene uncertain. Sequences were obtained from PBMCs. The CDR3 protein is CASSVDEDQPQHF. The CDR3 coding sequence is TGTGCCAGCAGCGTAGACGAGGATCAGCCCCAGCATTTT. Full variable domain (rest looked up from reference TRBV9 and TRBJ1-5): DSGVTQTPKHLITATGQRVTLRCSPRSGDLSVYWYQQSLDQGLQFLIQYYNGEERAKGNILERFSAQQFPDLHSELNLSSLELGDSALYFCASSVDEDQPQHFGDGTRLSIL.